This TCR beta chain derives from a study of blood T cell repertoires in COVID-19. Profiled with immunoSEQ multiplex PCR; TCRdb holds only in-frame clones, not every one. The sample consists of a few hundred thousand clones, roughly nine tenths of them appearing once. The length of the CDR3 is 13 residues. Germline assignment: CDR1 MNHEY and CDR2 SMNVEV (reference sequence). Trimming shortened V by 4 bases and J by 10 bases, and 16 bases separated the two germline ends. The rearrangement joins TRBV27 to TRBJ1-1; D gene uncertain. The receptor comes from a man younger than 30 who had recovered from COVID-19. Input material: PBMCs or T cells enriched from blood (not recorded which). CDR3 sequence reads: CASSSTRGRGAFF. The CDR3 DNA sequence: TGTGCCAGCAGTTCCACGCGAGGGAGAGGAGCTTTCTTT.